The T cell receptor (beta chain) described here comes from a study of CD8 T cells in Susac syndrome. When the RNA was reverse transcribed, random hexamers were used with an input of 0.5 to 1 ug. Across 54 Vbeta and 13 Jbeta, TCR beta CDR3 was amplified with immunoSEQ multiplex PCR. Using its own MiXCR run on the immunoSEQ multiplex PCR reads, TCRdb lists one record per CDR3 protein. The sample consists of around 80,000 distinct CDR3 sequences, approximately 96% of them appearing once. V lost 3 bases and J 5 bases, leaving 17 bases between the germline ends. CDR1 SGDLS and CDR2 YYNGEE come from the germline V gene. This CDR3 is built from 15 residues.

Sequencing was performed on CD8+ T cells from PBMCs. This TCR derives from a human donor with Susac syndrome. V gene TRBV9 combines with J gene TRBJ1-1; a possible D gene is TRBD1 (5 bases). This CDR3 reads CASSAHGQIGTEAFF. The DNA for the CDR3 is TGTGCCAGCAGCGCCCATGGACAAATTGGGACTGAAGCTTTCTTT.